This T cell receptor beta chain was found in a study of cytotoxic CD8 clonotypes in ibrutinib-treated CLL. The wider study: Enrolment comprised over ten relapsed/refractory and some 15 treatment-naive patients; 17 to 18 were IGHV unmutated. Findings and caveats of the study: Age-matched healthy donor levels were exceeded by baseline clonality, which tracked circulating CD8+ T-cell counts.

Trimming stripped 6 bases from V and 3 bases from J, with 5 bases between. Germline CDR1 reads MDHEN; CDR2 reads SYDVKM. The CDR3 covers 11 residues. In its sample, this clone was seen a few times. Its cognate antigen is unknown. The sequencing depth, 1 in 200,000 to 1 in 1 million T cells, was the target. Using immunoSEQ multiplex PCR, the repertoire was profiled, and TCRdb retains in-frame clones only, with some absent. The data contain more than 200,000 clones, approximately 70% of them singletons. The rearrangement links TRBV28 to TRBJ1-2; D ambiguous. Specimen: PBMCs, collected after 12 months of ibrutinib treatment. The TCR was taken from a human donor with chronic lymphocytic leukemia. The CDR3 DNA is TGTGCCAGCAGCGTAGACTATGGCTACACCTTC. Its protein product is CASSVDYGYTF.